The T cell receptor beta chain described here comes from a study of CXCR3-negative and CXCR3-positive naive CD8 T cells. Overall study findings and caveats: Both naive subsets showed comparably high diversity, and memory CD8+ cells showed much lower diversity.

The germline CDR1 and CDR2 sequences are SQVTM and ANQGSEA. The length of the CDR3 is 12 residues. The authors made the TRB cDNA libraries by 5' RACE using UMI labels. Each CDR3 protein gets one entry in TCRdb, which reprocessed the 5' RACE reads and gives no DNA. This repertoire includes 50,000 to 75,000 distinct CDR3 sequences. In triplicate, each CD8+ T cell subset was sorted at under 350,000 cells per replicate. Of note for this clonotype: The antigen remains undetermined.

This clonotype originated in a human donor in good health. Some clones in this sample may be carry-over from other donors' samples. This chain connects TRBV29-1 to TRBJ1-1; checking the TCRdb D call of TRBD1 is not possible without DNA. Sequencing was carried out using naive CXCR3- CD8+ T cells from blood. Subset specified: CD45RO-CCR7+CD27+CD95- naive CD8+ T cells lacking CXCR3 (TNR3-). CDR3 sequence reads: CSVQGERAEAFF.